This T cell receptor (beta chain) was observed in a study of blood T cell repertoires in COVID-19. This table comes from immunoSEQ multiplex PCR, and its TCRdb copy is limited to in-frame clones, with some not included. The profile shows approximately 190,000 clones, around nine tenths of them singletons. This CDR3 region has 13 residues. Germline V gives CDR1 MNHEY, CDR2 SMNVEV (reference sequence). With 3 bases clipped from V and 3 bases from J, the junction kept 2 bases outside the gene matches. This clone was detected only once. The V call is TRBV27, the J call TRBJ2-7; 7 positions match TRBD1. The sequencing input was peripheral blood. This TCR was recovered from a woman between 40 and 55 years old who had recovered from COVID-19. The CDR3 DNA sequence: TGTGCCAGCAGTTTCCGGGACAGCTACGAGCAGTACTTC. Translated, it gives CASSFRDSYEQYF.